The source of this T cell receptor (beta chain) is a study of T cell responses to AZD1222 COVID-19 vaccine. Profiled with immunoSEQ multiplex PCR; TCRdb holds only in-frame clones, not every one. The table lists about 110,000 clones, about 90% of them singletons. This material consisted of peripheral blood, taken on day 0 of AZD1222 vaccination. This sequence was found in an adult in good health.

In DNA form, the CDR3 reads TGTGCCAGCAGCCAAGATCTGGACACCGAGCAGTACTTC. This translates into CASSQDLDTEQYF. The chain uses TRBV4-2 and TRBJ2-7; D might be TRBD1 (5 bases). Germline CDR1 reads LGHNA; CDR2 reads YNFKEQ. V lost 0 bases, J lost 6 bases, and 9 bases lay in between. The CDR3 has 13 residues.